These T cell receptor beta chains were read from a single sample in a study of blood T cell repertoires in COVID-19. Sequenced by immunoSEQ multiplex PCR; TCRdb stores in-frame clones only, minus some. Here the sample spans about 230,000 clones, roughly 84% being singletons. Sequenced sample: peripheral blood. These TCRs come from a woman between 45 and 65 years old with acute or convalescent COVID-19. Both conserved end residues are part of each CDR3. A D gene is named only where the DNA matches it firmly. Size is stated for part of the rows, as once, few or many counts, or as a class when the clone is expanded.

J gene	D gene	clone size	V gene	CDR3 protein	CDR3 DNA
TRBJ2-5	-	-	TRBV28	CASSDPGVRETQYF	TGTGCCAGCAGTGACCCAGGGGTCCGGGAGACCCAGTACTTC
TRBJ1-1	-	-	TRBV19	CASSIVARPRDTEAFF	TGTGCCAGTAGTATAGTGGCCCGCCCCAGGGACACTGAAGCTTTCTTT
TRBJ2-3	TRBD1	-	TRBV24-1	CATSDSDRVFEDTQYF	TGTGCCACCAGTGACTCCGACAGGGTCTTTGAAGATACGCAGTATTTT
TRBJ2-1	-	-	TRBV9	CASSTNSLRRGLGEQFF	TGTGCCAGCAGCACCAACTCTTTGAGGAGGGGATTGGGAGAGCAGTTCTTC
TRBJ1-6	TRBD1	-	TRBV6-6	CASSSPGQVNSPLHF	TGTGCCAGCAGTTCTCCGGGACAGGTGAATTCACCCCTCCACTTT
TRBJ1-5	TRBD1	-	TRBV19	CASSPAGTAGGQPQHF	TGTGCCAGTAGTCCCGCCGGGACAGCGGGCGGACAGCCCCAGCATTTT
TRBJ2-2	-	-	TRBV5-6	CASSPARAGELFF	TGTGCCAGCAGCCCCGCTCGAGCCGGGGAGCTGTTTTTT
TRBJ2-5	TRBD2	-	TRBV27	CASSLSFPGGRKETQYF	TGTGCCAGCAGTTTATCTTTTCCCGGGGGGAGGAAAGAGACCCAGTACTTC
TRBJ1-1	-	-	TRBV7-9	CASSLRARDAEAFF	TGTGCCAGCAGCTTGAGGGCGAGAGACGCTGAAGCTTTCTTT
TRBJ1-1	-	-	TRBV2	CASRDDSTEAFF	TGTGCCAGCAGGGATGACAGCACTGAAGCTTTCTTT
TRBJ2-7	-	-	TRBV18	CASAAGATLHEQYF	TGTGCCAGCGCGGCGGGGGCGACCCTACACGAGCAGTACTTC
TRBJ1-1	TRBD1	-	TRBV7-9	CASSSQTGDTEAFF	TGTGCCAGCAGCTCCCAAACAGGGGACACTGAAGCTTTCTTT
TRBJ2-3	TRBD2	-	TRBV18	CASSPLPVLTSGPQNF	TGTGCCAGCTCACCCCTACCAGTGCTGACTAGCGGGCCCCAAAATTTT
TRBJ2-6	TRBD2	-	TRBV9	CASSARLAGSGANVLTF	TGTGCCAGCAGCGCCCGACTAGCGGGCTCTGGGGCCAACGTCCTGACTTTC
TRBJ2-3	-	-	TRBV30	CAYSGGADTQYF	TGTGCCTATTCCGGGGGTGCAGATACGCAGTATTTT
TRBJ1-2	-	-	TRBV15	CATSTPGVYTF	TGTGCCACCAGCACCCCCGGGGTCTACACCTTC
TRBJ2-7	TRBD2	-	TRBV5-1	CASNPPNSGGVLEQYF	TGCGCCAGCAACCCACCCAATTCGGGGGGGGTACTGGAGCAGTACTTC
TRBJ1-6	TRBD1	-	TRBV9	CASSVGWDSHSPLHF	TGTGCCAGCAGCGTAGGTTGGGACAGCCATTCACCCCTCCACTTT
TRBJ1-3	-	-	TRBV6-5	CASSKGRGSGNTIYF	TGTGCCAGCAGTAAGGGCAGGGGTTCTGGAAACACCATATATTTT
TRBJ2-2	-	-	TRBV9	CASSVTGTGGELFF	TGTGCCAGCAGCGTGACAGGGACTGGCGGGGAGCTGTTTTTT
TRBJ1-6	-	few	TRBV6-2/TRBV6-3	CASSYRDNSPLHF	TGTGCCAGCAGTTATCGGGATAATTCACCCCTCCACTTT
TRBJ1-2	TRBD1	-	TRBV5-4	CASSGQGAGGYTF	TGTGCCAGCAGCGGACAGGGAGCGGGTGGCTACACCTTC
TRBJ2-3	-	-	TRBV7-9	CASSLGGGFGDTQYF	TGTGCCAGCAGCTTAGGGGGGGGCTTTGGAGATACGCAGTATTTT
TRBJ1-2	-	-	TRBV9	CASSGLLTGPRGYTF	TGTGCCAGCAGCGGTCTACTTACAGGACCCCGGGGCTACACCTTC
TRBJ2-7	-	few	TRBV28	CASSLPGQYEQYF	TGTGCCAGCAGTTTACCGGGACAATACGAGCAGTACTTC
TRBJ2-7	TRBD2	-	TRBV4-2	CASSQVAAGGPHEQYF	TGTGCCAGCAGCCAAGTAGCGGCGGGAGGGCCTCACGAGCAGTACTTC
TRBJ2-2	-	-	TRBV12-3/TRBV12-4	CASIKDRSGELFF	TGTGCCAGCATCAAGGATAGGAGTGGGGAGCTGTTTTTT
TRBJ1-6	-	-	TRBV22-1	CPGSVQGQCYPLHF	TGTCCTGGGAGTGTCCAAGGACAGTGTTATCCCCTCCACTTT
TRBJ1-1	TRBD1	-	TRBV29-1	CSAKQGSNTEAFF	TGCAGCGCCAAACAGGGGTCGAACACTGAAGCTTTCTTT
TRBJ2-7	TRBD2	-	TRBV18	CASSPPFSGLGYEQYF	TGTGCCAGCTCACCACCGTTTTCGGGACTAGGTTACGAGCAGTACTTC
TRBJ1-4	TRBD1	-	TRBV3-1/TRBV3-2	CASSQWDRVNEKLFF	TGTGCCAGCAGCCAGTGGGACAGGGTTAATGAAAAACTGTTTTTT
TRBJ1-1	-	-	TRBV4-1	CASSQERGGRYTEAFF	TGCGCCAGCAGCCAAGAGAGGGGGGGCAGGTACACTGAAGCTTTCTTT
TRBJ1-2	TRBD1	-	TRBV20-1	CSVRQGGGYTF	TGCAGTGTCAGACAGGGGGGAGGCTACACCTTC
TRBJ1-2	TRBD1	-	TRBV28	CASTAGQRDYTF	TGTGCCAGCACCGCGGGACAGCGCGACTACACCTTC
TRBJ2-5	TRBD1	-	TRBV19	CASSATGAQETQYF	TGTGCCAGTAGTGCCACAGGGGCCCAAGAGACCCAGTACTTC